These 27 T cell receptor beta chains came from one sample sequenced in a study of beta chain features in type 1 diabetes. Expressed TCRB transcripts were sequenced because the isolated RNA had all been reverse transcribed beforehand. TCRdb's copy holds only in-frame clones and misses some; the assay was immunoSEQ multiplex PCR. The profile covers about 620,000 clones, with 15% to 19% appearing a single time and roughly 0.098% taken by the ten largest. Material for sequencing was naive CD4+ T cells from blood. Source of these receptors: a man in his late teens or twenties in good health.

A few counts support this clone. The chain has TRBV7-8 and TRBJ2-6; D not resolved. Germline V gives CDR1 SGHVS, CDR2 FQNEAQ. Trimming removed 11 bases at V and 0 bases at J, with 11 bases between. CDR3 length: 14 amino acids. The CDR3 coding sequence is TGTGCCCACGGTCGGAGCTCTGGGGCCAACGTCCTGACTTTC. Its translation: CAHGRSSGANVLTF.

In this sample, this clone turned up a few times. The CDR3, as DNA: TGTGCCAGTTCTCACAGGAACAATCAGCCCCAGCATTTT. Encoded protein: CASSHRNNQPQHF. This chain joins TRBV19 and TRBJ1-5; possibly TRBD1 for D (5 bases). Germline-derived CDR1 and CDR2 are LNHDA and SQIVND (reference sequence). The CDR3 length is 13 residues. V was cut by 8 bases and J by 3 bases, with 11 bases left in between.

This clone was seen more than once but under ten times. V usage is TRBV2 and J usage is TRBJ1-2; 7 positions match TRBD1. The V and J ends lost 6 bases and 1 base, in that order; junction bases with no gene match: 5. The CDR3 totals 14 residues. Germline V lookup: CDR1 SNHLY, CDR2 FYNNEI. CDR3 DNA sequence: TGTGCCAGCAGGACCGGGACAGATAACTATGGCTACACCTTC. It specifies CASRTGTDNYGYTF.

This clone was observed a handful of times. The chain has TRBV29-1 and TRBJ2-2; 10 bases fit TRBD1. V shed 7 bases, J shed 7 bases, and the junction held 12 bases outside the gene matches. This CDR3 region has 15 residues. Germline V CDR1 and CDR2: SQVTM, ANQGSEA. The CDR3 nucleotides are TGCAGCGCTCGAACCGGGACAGGGGTGAACGGGGAGCTGTTTTTT. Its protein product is CSARTGTGVNGELFF.

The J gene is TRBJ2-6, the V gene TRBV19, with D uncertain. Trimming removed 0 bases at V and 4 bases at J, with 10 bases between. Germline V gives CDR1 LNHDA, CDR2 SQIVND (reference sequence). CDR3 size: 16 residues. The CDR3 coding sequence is TGTGCCAGTAGTATAGATTCAGTCCCCGGGGCCAACGTCCTGACTTTC. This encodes CASSIDSVPGANVLTF.

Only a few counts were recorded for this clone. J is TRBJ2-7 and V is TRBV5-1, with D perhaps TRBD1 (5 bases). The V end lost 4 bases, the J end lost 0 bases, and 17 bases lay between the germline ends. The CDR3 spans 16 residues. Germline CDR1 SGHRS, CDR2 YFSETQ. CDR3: CASSQGSKDTSYEQYF. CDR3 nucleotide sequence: TGCGCCAGCAGCCAAGGGTCAAAGGACACCTCCTACGAGCAGTACTTC.

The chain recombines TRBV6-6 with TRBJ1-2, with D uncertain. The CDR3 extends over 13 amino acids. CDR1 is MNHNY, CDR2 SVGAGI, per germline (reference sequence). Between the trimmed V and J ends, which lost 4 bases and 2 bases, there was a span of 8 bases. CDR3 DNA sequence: TGTGCCAGCAGTTTCGGTAGGAACTATGGCTACACCTTC. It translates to CASSFGRNYGYTF.

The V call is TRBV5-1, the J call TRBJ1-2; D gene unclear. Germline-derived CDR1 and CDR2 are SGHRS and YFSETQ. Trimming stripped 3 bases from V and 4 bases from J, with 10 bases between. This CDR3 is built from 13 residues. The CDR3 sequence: CASSSHYRYGYTF. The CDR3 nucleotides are TGCGCCAGCAGCTCCCATTATCGCTATGGCTACACCTTC.

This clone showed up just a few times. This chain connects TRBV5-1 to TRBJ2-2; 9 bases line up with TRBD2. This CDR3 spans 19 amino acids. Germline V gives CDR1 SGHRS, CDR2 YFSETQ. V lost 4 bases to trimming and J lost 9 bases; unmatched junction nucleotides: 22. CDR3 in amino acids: CASSRSIAREGRGRRELFF. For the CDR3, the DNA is TGCGCCAGCAGCCGGTCCATCGCGCGGGAGGGCCGCGGAAGGAGGGAGCTGTTTTTT.

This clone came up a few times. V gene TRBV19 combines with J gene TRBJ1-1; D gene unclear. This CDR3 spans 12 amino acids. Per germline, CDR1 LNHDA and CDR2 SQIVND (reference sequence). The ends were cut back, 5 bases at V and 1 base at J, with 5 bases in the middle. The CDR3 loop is CASSWANTEAFF. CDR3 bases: TGTGCCAGTAGTTGGGCGAACACTGAAGCTTTCTTT.

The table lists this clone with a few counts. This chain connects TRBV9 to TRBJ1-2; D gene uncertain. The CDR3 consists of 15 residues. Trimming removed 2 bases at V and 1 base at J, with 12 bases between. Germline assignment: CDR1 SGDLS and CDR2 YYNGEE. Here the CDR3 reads CASSVGIPLNYGYTF. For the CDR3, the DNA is TGTGCCAGCAGCGTCGGTATCCCCCTTAACTATGGCTACACCTTC.

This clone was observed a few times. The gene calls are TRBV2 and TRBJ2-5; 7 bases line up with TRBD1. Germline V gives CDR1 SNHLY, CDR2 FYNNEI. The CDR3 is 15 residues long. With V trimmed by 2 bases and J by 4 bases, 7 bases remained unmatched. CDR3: CASSEQAAGGETQYF. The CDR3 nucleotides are TGTGCCAGCAGTGAACAGGCGGCAGGGGGAGAGACCCAGTACTTC. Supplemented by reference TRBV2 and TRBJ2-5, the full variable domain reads EPEVTQTPSHQVTQMGQEVILRCVPISNHLYFYWYRQILGQKVEFLVSFYNNEISEKSEIFDDQFSVERPDGSNFTLKIRSTKLEDSAMYFCASSEQAAGGETQYFGPGTRLLVL.

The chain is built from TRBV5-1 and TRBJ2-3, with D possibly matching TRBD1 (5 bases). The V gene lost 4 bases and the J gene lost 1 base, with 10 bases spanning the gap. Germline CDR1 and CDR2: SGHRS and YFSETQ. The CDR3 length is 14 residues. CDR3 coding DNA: TGCGCCAGCAGCCCAGGGTCGGGCACAGATACGCAGTATTTT. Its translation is CASSPGSGTDTQYF.

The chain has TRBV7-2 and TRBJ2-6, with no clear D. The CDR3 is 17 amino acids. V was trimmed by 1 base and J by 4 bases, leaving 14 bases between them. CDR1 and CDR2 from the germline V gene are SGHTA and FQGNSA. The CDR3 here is CASSLGPVFRGANVLTF. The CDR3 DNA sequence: TGTGCCAGCAGCTTAGGCCCAGTCTTCCGGGGGGCCAACGTCCTGACTTTC.

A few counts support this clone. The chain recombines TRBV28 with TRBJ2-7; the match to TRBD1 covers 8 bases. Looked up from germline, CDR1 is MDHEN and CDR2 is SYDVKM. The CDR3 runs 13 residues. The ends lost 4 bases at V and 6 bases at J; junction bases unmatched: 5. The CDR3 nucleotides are TGTGCCAGCAGTTACCGACAGGGGTCCGAGCAGTACTTC. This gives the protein CASSYRQGSEQYF.

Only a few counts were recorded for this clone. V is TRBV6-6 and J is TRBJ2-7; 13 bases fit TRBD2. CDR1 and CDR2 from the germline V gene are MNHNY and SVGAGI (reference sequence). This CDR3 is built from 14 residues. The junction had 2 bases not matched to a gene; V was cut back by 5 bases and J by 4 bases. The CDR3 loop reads CASSPGLAGYEQYF. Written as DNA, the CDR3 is TGTGCCAGCAGTCCGGGACTAGCGGGGTACGAGCAGTACTTC.

In DNA, the CDR3 is TGCGCCAGCAGCTTCATCGGGGGCTCGGAGACCCAGTACTTC. Its protein product is CASSFIGGSETQYF. The rearrangement uses TRBV5-1 and TRBJ2-5; the D gene could be TRBD1 or TRBD2 (6 bases each). CDR3 length equals 14 residues. Deletions cut 2 bases from V and 5 bases from J, with 13 bases between. The germline CDR1 and CDR2 sequences are SGHRS and YFSETQ.

Here the CDR3 DNA reads TGCAGTGCTAGTTCTAACTATGGCTACACCTTC. Translated, it gives CSASSNYGYTF. The chain couples TRBV20-1 to TRBJ1-2, with D unclear. CDR1 is DFQATT, CDR2 SNEGSKA, per germline (reference sequence). Trimming cost V 3 bases and J 0 bases, with 2 bases left between them. The CDR3 covers 11 residues.

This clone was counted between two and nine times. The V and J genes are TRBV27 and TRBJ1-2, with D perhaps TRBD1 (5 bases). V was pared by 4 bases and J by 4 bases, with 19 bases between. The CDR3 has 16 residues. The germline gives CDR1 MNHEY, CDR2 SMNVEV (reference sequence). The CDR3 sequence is CASSSVPSTVGYGYTF. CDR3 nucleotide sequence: TGTGCCAGCAGTTCCGTCCCTTCGACAGTAGGCTATGGCTACACCTTC.

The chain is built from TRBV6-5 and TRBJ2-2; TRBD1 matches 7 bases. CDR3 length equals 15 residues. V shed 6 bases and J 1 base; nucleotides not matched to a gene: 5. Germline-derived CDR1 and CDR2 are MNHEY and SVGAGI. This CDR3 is CASRTGLRNTGELFF. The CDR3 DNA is TGTGCCAGCAGGACAGGGTTACGGAACACCGGGGAGCTGTTTTTT.

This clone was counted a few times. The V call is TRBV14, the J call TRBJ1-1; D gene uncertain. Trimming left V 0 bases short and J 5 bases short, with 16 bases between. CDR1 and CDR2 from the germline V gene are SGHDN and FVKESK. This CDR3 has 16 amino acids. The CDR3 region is CASSQDLFRGETEAFF. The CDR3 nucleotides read TGTGCCAGCAGCCAAGATCTATTCCGAGGTGAAACTGAAGCTTTCTTT. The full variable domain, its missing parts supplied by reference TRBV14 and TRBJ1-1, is EAGVTQFPSHSVIEKGQTVTLRCDPISGHDNLYWYRRVMGKEIKFLLHFVKESKQDESGMPNNRFLAERTGGTYSTLKVQPAELEDSGVYFCASSQDLFRGETEAFFGQGTRLTVV.

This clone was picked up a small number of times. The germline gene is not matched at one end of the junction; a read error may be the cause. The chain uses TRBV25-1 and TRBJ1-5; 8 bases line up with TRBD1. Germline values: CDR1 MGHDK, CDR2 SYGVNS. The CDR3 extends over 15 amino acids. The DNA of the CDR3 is TGTGCCAGCAGTGACATCGGACAGGGCAACCAGCCCCAGCATTTT. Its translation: CASSDIGQGNQPQHF.

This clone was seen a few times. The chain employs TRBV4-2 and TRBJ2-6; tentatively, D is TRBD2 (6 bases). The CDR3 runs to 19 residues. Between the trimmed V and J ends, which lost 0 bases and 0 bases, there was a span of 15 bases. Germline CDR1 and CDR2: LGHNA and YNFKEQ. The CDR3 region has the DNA TGTGCCAGCAGCCAAGACCGCGGGACGGGACTCTCTGGGGCCAACGTCCTGACTTTC. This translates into CASSQDRGTGLSGANVLTF.

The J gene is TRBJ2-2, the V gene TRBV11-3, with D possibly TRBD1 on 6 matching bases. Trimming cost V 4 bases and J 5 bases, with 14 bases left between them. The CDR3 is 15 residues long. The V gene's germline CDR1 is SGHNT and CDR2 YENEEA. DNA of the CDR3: TGTGCCAGCAGCTCCACAGGGTTCAGGACCGGGGAGCTGTTTTTT. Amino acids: CASSSTGFRTGELFF. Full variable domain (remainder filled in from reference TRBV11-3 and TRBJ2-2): EAGVVQSPRYKIIEKKQPVAFWCNPISGHNTLYWYLQNLGQGPELLIRYENEEAVDDSQLPKDRFSAERLKGVDSTLKIQPAELGDSAVYLCASSSTGFRTGELFFGEGSRLTVL.

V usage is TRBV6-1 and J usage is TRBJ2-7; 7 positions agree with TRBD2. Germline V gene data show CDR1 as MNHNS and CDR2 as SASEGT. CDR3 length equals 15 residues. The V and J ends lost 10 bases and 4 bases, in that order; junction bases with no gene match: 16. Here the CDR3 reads CAITGLGLAEYEQYF. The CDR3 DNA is TGTGCCATCACTGGACTCGGGCTAGCGGAATACGAGCAGTACTTC.

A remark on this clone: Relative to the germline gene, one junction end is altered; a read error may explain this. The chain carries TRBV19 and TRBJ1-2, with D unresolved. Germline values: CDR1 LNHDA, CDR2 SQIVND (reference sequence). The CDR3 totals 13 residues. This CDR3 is CASSQWVQTLLDF. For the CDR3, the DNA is TGTGCCAGTAGTCAATGGGTTCAGACCCTATTGGACTTC.

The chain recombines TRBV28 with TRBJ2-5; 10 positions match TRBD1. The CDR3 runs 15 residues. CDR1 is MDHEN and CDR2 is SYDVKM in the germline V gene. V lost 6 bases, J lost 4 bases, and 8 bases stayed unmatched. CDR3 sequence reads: CASRAGQGRAETQYF. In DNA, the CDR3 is TGTGCCAGCAGGGCGGGACAGGGGAGGGCAGAGACCCAGTACTTC.